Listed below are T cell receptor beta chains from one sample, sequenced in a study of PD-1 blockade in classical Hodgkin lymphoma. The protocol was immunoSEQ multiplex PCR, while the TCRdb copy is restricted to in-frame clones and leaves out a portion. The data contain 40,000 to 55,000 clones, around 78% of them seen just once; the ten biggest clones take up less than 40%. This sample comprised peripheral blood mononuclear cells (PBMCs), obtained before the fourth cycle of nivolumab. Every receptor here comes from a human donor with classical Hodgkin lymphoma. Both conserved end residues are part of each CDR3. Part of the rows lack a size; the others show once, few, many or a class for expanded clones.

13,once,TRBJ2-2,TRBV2,CASRRGGTGELFF
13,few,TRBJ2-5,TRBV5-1,CASLRQGAATQYF
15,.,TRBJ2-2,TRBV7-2,CASSGRVRGTGELFF
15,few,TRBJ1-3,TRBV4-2,CASSPHPISGNTIYF
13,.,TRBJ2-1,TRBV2,CASSPDRHNEQFF
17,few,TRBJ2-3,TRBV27,CASSLRASGISTDTQYF
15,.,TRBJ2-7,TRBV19,CASSMDRGISNEQYF
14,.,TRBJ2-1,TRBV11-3,CASRIRGQGNEQFF
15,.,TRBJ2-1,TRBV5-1,CASSLGDRAYNEQFF
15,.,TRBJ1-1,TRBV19,CASSLHREIITEAFF
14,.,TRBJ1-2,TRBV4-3,CASSQGAGGYGYTF
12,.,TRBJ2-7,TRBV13,CASSQGSYEQYF
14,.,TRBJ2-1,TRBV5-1,CASSFTNPEDEQFF
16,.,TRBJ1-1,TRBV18,CASSLQGAAGNTEAFF
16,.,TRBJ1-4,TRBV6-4,CASSDLGELTNEKLFF
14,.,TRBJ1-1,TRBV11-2,CASSTRQGETEAFF
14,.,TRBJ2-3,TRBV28,CASRIDRNTDTQYF
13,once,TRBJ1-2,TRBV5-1,CASSLWGQGDYTF
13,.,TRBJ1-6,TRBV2,CASSKEGESPLHF
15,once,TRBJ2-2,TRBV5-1,CASSRAGSNTGELFF
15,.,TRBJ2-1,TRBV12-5,CASGLSDRFFNEQFF
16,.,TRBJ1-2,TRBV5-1,CASSLVFPPPSDGYTF
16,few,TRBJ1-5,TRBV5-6,CASSLIARAVSQPQHF
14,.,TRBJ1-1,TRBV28,CASLPQGLGTEAFF
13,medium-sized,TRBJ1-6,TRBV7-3,CASSAYRGAPLHF
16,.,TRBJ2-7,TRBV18,CASSPGGTASSYEQYF
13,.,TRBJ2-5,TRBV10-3,CAISAGPWETQYF
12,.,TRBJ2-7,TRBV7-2,CASSRDSDGQYF
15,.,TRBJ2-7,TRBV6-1,CASSLPTGAGYEQYF
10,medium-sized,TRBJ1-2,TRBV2,CASRVGGYTF
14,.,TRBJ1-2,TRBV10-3,CATGDRVHNYGYTF
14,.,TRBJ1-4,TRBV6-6,CASSYPGRDEKLFF
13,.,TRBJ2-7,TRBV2,CASSRDYLYEQYF
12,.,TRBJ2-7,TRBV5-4,CASSSGGGEQYF
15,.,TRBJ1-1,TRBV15,CATSRELFGPSEAFF
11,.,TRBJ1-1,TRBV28,CASSLRQNAFF
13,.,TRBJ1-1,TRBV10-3,CAISPGSNTEAFF
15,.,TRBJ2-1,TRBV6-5,CASSYFMSSYNEQFF
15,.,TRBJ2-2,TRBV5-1,CASSFGRSNTGELFF
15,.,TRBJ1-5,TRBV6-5,CASSPEGRSNQPQHF
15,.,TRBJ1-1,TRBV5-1,CASSLWGQGGTEAFF